This TCR beta chain was sequenced for a study of T-cell memory formation after mild COVID-19. Study conclusions and caveats: The CD4+ clones that contracted clustered mainly within CM and EM, and the CD8+ clones concentrated in EMRA. Several responding clones turned up in pre-infection memory, indicating that cross-reactive memory may have taken part.

As concerns this clonotype: Its antigen is still unknown.

Employing constant-segment primers, 5'RACE generated TCR alpha and TCR beta cDNA libraries bearing sample barcodes and UMIs. Each CDR3 protein is one row after TCRdb ran MiXCR on the 5' RACE reads. The sample has about 470,000 distinct CDR3 sequences, roughly 18% seen once. Germline CDR1 is LGHDT and CDR2 is YNNKEL (reference sequence). J was trimmed by 3 bases and V by 4 bases; bases with no gene match: 12. The CDR3 spans 17 residues. The TCR was taken from an adult woman who had mild COVID-19 (a few samples of this study predate the infection). Cell type and time point are not known. The chain couples TRBV3-1 to TRBJ1-2; 9 nucleotides match TRBD1. The sequencing sample was made of PBMCs or a T cell subset sorted from them (not recorded which). CDR3 region: CASSPGTGRRLDYGYTF. Written as DNA, the CDR3 is TGTGCCAGCAGCCCTGGGACAGGGCGAAGGCTAGACTATGGCTACACCTTC. The full variable domain, rest sourced from reference TRBV3-1 and TRBJ1-2, is DTAVSQTPKYLVTQMGNDKSIKCEQNLGHDTMYWYKQDSKKFLKIMFSYNNKELIINETVPNRFSPKSPDKAHLNLHINSLELGDSAVYFCASSPGTGRRLDYGYTFGSGTRLTVV.